This T cell receptor beta chain was captured in a study of blood T cell repertoires in COVID-19. Study context: Acute-phase and convalescent COVID-19 samples originated in the United States, Italy and Spain. The cDNA or gDNA used as material had been derived from T cells, B-cell-depleted T cells, or PBMCs.

Original processing methods: Scientists estimated how many nucleated cells there were by amplifying reference gene primers. Assay used: immunoSEQ multiplex PCR; TCRdb lists only in-frame clones, some missing. The V and J calls and the clone size are those of that table, but D and trimming were determined from the DNA. The sample holds 150,000 to 200,000 clones, approximately 80% seen once. The TCR was taken from a human donor in a cohort sampled during active COVID-19. The material sequenced was peripheral blood.

In DNA, the CDR3 is TGTGCCAGCACAGGACTAGCGTCTAATGAGCAGTTCTTC. It encodes CASTGLASNEQFF. The chain is built from TRBV12-1 and TRBJ2-1; TRBD2, the table's D call, lacks a check against the DNA. TRBV12-1 is flagged as a pseudogene. The CDR3 runs to 13 residues.